This passage covers 30 T cell receptor beta chains from one sample sequenced in a study of blood T cell repertoires in COVID-19. TCRdb keeps only in-frame clones here, not all; method: immunoSEQ multiplex PCR. The sample lists some 380,000 clones; around 90% were seen once. Sequences were obtained from peripheral blood. The receptors originated from a man aged 18 to 29 with active or convalescent COVID-19.

V gene TRBV19 combines with J gene TRBJ2-3; 11 bases are shared with TRBD2. Trimming removed 10 bases from V and 6 bases from J; junction bases left unmatched: 15. The CDR3 spans 16 residues. CDR1 LNHDA and CDR2 SQIVND come from the germline V gene (reference sequence). The CDR3 DNA follows: TGTGCCACCGTGGACCTTAGCGGGGGGGCCCTGGATACGCAGTATTTT. Its protein product is CATVDLSGGALDTQYF.

In the case of this clone: The same CDR3 also results from other DNA sequences found in this sample. J is TRBJ1-3 and V is TRBV5-6, with a tentative D call TRBD1 (5 bases). The CDR3 consists of 14 residues. Germline V CDR1 and CDR2: SGHDT, YYEEEE. The germline V and J ends were trimmed by 1 base and 4 bases, with 9 bases remaining between them. This CDR3 reads CASSLQGSGNTIYF. Written as DNA, the CDR3 is TGTGCCAGCAGCTTGCAGGGATCCGGAAACACCATATATTTT.

This chain uses TRBV4-1 with TRBJ2-7, with a weak D call TRBD1 (7 bases). The CDR3 is 15 amino acids. Germline-derived CDR1 and CDR2 are MGHRA and YSYEKL. V was clipped by 4 bases and J by 1 base, with 14 bases between them. CDR3 loop: CASSPGGGWSYEQYF. The CDR3 DNA follows: TGCGCCAGCAGCCCAGGGGGAGGCTGGTCCTACGAGCAGTACTTC.

This clone was seen only once. The gene calls are TRBV4-2 and TRBJ2-5; TRBD2 aligns across 10 bases. With V trimmed by 4 bases and J by 0 bases, 5 bases remained unmatched. Germline CDR1 and CDR2: LGHNA and YNFKEQ. This CDR3 contains 16 residues. CDR3 sequence reads: CASSPEAGGYQETQYF. As DNA, the CDR3 is TGTGCCAGCAGCCCTGAAGCGGGGGGGTACCAAGAGACCCAGTACTTC.

This chain connects TRBV7-3 to TRBJ2-7, with TRBD1 matching 8 bases. J gave up 5 bases and V 8 bases, and 5 bases lay outside the gene matches. Germline loops: CDR1 SGHTA, CDR2 FQGTGA. CDR3 length: 12 residues. The CDR3 DNA is TGTGCCAGCGGACAGGGTTCCCACGAGCAGTACTTC. It codes for CASGQGSHEQYF.

The V call is TRBV30, the J call TRBJ2-2; TRBD1 matches 8 bases. CDR1 GTSNPN and CDR2 SVGIG come from the germline V gene (reference sequence). The V segment lost 3 bases and the J segment 1 base; nucleotides outside the gene matches: 13. This CDR3 is 18 amino acids long. In nucleotides, the CDR3 is TGTGCCTGGAGGGGGCGACAGGGGCCGACTAAGAACACCGGGGAGCTGTTTTTT. This gives the protein CAWRGRQGPTKNTGELFF.

The chain couples TRBV4-1 to TRBJ1-2; the match to TRBD1 covers 10 bases. Trimming removed 5 bases from V and 2 bases from J; junction bases left unmatched: 2. This CDR3 has 14 amino acids. The germline V gene encodes CDR1 MGHRA and CDR2 YSYEKL. The CDR3 loop reads CASSSTGGNYGYTF. DNA of the CDR3: TGCGCCAGCAGCTCGACAGGGGGCAACTATGGCTACACCTTC.

V gene TRBV29-1 combines with J gene TRBJ2-2; D is perhaps TRBD2 (7 bases). The CDR3 consists of 15 residues. CDR1 and CDR2 from the germline V gene are SQVTM and ANQGSEA. V lost 2 bases, J lost 1 base, and 11 bases lay in between. The CDR3 DNA sequence: TGCAGCGTTGAAATGGGGGGGCTGAACACCGGGGAGCTGTTTTTT. It codes for CSVEMGGLNTGELFF.

Note on this clone: Other nucleotide sequences in the sample specify the same CDR3. The V call is TRBV9, the J call TRBJ2-3; TRBD2 might be the D (7 bases). With 0 bases removed from V and 10 bases from J, the gap between germline ends came to 9 bases. This CDR3 has 12 amino acids. Germline V gene lookup returns CDR1 SGDLS and CDR2 YYNGEE. In nucleotides, the CDR3 is TGTGCCAGCAGCGTAGAAGGGGGGGCGCAGTATTTT. It specifies CASSVEGGAQYF.

The rearrangement links TRBV3-1 (or the pseudogene TRBV3-2) to TRBJ1-2; 7 bases are a match to TRBD1. J lost 3 bases, V lost 1 base, and 14 bases had no gene match. Germline V gene lookup returns CDR1 LGHDT and CDR2 YNNKEL (reference sequence). This CDR3 comprises 18 residues. As DNA, the CDR3 is TGTGCCAGCAGCCAAGTTAGTATTACAGGGGACCCTGACTATGGCTACACCTTC. Its protein product is CASSQVSITGDPDYGYTF.

V and J are TRBV18 and TRBJ1-5; D gene uncertain. V was trimmed by 6 bases and J by 6 bases, leaving 18 bases between them. Germline CDR1 reads KGHSH; CDR2 reads LQKENI. This CDR3 region has 15 residues. The CDR3 bases are TGTGCCAGCTCGACCGCATATACCTCGGGTCAGCCCCAGCATTTT. Protein: CASSTAYTSGQPQHF.

This chain connects TRBV3-1 (or the pseudogene TRBV3-2) to TRBJ2-7, with unresolved D. The V gene lost 1 base and the J gene lost 0 bases, with 13 bases spanning the gap. The CDR3 loop spans 16 amino acids. CDR1 and CDR2 (germline): LGHDT, YNNKEL (reference sequence). The CDR3 nucleotides read TGTGCCAGCAGCCAAGGTATGTCGTACAGCTCCTACGAGCAGTACTTC. Its translation is CASSQGMSYSSYEQYF.

The genes are TRBV7-3 and TRBJ2-1; 8 bases line up with TRBD2. The CDR3 runs 15 residues. Per the germline V gene, CDR1 is SGHTA and CDR2 is FQGTGA. Germline trimming cut 2 bases from V and 2 bases from J; bases unmatched to any gene: 2. CDR3 nucleotide sequence: TGTGCCAGCAGCTTATTAGCGGGAACCTACAATGAGCAGTTCTTC. This sequence encodes CASSLLAGTYNEQFF.

The chain couples TRBV10-1 to TRBJ1-1, with 8 bases fitting TRBD1. V lost 7 bases to trimming and J lost 1 base; unmatched junction nucleotides: 14. Germline-derived CDR1 and CDR2 are WNHNN and SYGVQD (reference sequence). The CDR3 loop spans 17 amino acids. DNA of the CDR3: TGCGCCAGCACAACCAAGGACAGGGTTGGAGGGAACACTGAAGCTTTCTTT. It translates to CASTTKDRVGGNTEAFF.

The chain recombines TRBV7-8 with TRBJ1-5; TRBD1 matches at 7 bases. The CDR3 contains 18 residues. Trimming at V came to 4 bases and at J to 0 bases, leaving 12 bases not matched to a gene. The germline CDR1 and CDR2 sequences are SGHVS and FQNEAQ. In nucleotides, the CDR3 is TGTGCCAGCAGCTCGGCGGGGACAGCAAGATATAGCAATCAGCCCCAGCATTTT. Its protein product is CASSSAGTARYSNQPQHF. Complete variable domain (other parts from reference TRBV7-8 and TRBJ1-5): GAGVSQSPRYKVAKRGQDVALRCDPISGHVSLFWYQQALGQGPEFLTYFQNEAQLDKSGLPSDRFFAERPEGSVSTLKIQRTQQEDSAVYLCASSSAGTARYSNQPQHFGDGTRLSIL.

A note on this clone: Other DNA sequences within the sample encode an identical CDR3. V gene TRBV27 combines with J gene TRBJ2-7, with D perhaps matching TRBD2 (5 bases). The CDR3 length is 12 residues. Germline V gene data show CDR1 as MNHEY and CDR2 as SMNVEV (reference sequence). V was pared by 6 bases and J by 4 bases, with 10 bases between. In DNA, the CDR3 is TGTGCCAGCAGCCCTTCGGGGTACGAGCAGTACTTC. It is translated as CASSPSGYEQYF.

Of note for this clone: In the same sample, other DNA sequences code for this CDR3. The V and J genes are TRBV5-1 and TRBJ2-7; possibly TRBD2 for D (6 bases). V lost 4 bases to trimming and J lost 0 bases, with 11 bases between them. CDR3 size: 14 residues. The germline V gene has CDR1 SGHRS and CDR2 YFSETQ. CDR3 in DNA: TGCGCCAGCAGCCGGGACTCCAGCTCCTACGAGCAGTACTTC. Protein product: CASSRDSSSYEQYF.

This chain joins TRBV5-5 and TRBJ2-5, with TRBD2 as a possible D gene (6 bases). Germline V gene data show CDR1 as SGHKS and CDR2 as YYEKEE (reference sequence). V gave up 5 bases and J gave up 5 bases, with 16 bases separating them. The CDR3 runs 14 residues. Here the CDR3 DNA reads TGTGCCAGCAGTCTGAGGGGAGGCGGGGAGACCCAGTACTTC. It yields the protein CASSLRGGGETQYF.

V and J are TRBV4-2 and TRBJ1-4; D call uncertain. Germline-derived CDR1 and CDR2 are LGHNA and YNFKEQ. V was pared by 7 bases and J by 5 bases, with 11 bases between. The CDR3 consists of 13 residues. The CDR3 DNA is TGTGCCAGCAAAGGCGGTCAGAATGAAAAACTGTTTTTT. Its translation is CASKGGQNEKLFF.

The chain employs TRBV14 and TRBJ1-3, with 8 bases aligning to TRBD1. The length of the CDR3 is 14 residues. The trim removed 2 bases at V and 4 bases at J, leaving 1 base unmatched. Germline values: CDR1 SGHDN, CDR2 FVKESK. CDR3 bases: TGTGCCAGCAGCCAATGGACAGGGGGAAACACCATATATTTT. It encodes CASSQWTGGNTIYF.

CDR3 sequence reads: CASSLDGGYNEQFF. The DNA for the CDR3 is TGTGCCAGCAGCTTAGATGGCGGCTACAATGAGCAGTTCTTC. V gene TRBV7-2 combines with J gene TRBJ2-1; the D is unclear. The CDR3 is 14 amino acids. The ends were cut back, 1 base at V and 3 bases at J, with 7 bases in the middle. Germline values: CDR1 SGHTA, CDR2 FQGNSA. Full variable domain (rest looked up from reference TRBV7-2 and TRBJ2-1): GAGVSQSPSNKVTEKGKDVELRCDPISGHTALYWYRQSLGQGLEFLIYFQGNSAPDKSGLPSDRFSAERTGGSVSTLTIQRTQQEDSAVYLCASSLDGGYNEQFFGPGTRLTVL.

The genes are TRBV5-1 and TRBJ1-3; D not certain. Trimming removed 5 bases from V and 0 bases from J, with 33 bases in between. CDR1 is SGHRS, CDR2 YFSETQ, per germline. This CDR3 contains 22 residues. DNA of the CDR3: TGCGCCAGCAGATCCGGGTCCCCCGGAGGCGACACGTCCCAATTCTCTGGAAACACCATATATTTT. Its translation: CASRSGSPGGDTSQFSGNTIYF.

The genes are TRBV29-1 and TRBJ1-1, with a weak D call TRBD1 (6 bases). V was trimmed by 5 bases and J by 7 bases, leaving 20 bases between them. The CDR3 loop spans 14 amino acids. Germline CDR1 is SQVTM and CDR2 is ANQGSEA. The DNA for the CDR3 is TGCAGCGTTATCACTGGGGGCGCCCCGGGTGAAGCTTTCTTT. Its translation: CSVITGGAPGEAFF. Filled out from reference TRBV29-1 and TRBJ1-1, the complete variable domain reads SAVISQKPSRDICQRGTSLTIQCQVDSQVTMMFWYRQQPGQSLTLIATANQGSEATYESGFVIDKFPISRPNLTFSTLTVSNMSPEDSSIYLCSVITGGAPGEAFFGQGTRLTVV.

This chain joins TRBV12-3 or TRBV12-4 and TRBJ1-2, with 7 bases matching TRBD1. V gave up 6 bases and J gave up 7 bases; unmatched junction bases: 8. This CDR3 comprises 13 residues. In nucleotides, the CDR3 is TGTGCCAGCAGCTCCGGACAGGCTGGTGGCTACACCTTC. As protein: CASSSGQAGGYTF.

The J gene is TRBJ1-2, the V gene TRBV18; weak D call: TRBD1 (5 bases). Germline V lookup: CDR1 KGHSH, CDR2 LQKENI. The CDR3 is made up of 14 amino acids. V was clipped by 2 bases and J by 9 bases, with 16 bases between them. In nucleotides, the CDR3 is TGTGCCAGCTCACCAGGGGACTCCACTCATAGCTACACCTTC. The encoded protein is CASSPGDSTHSYTF.

V is TRBV12-3 or TRBV12-4 and J is TRBJ1-5; D may be TRBD1 (6 bases). V lost 5 bases to trimming and J lost 9 bases, with 11 bases between them. The CDR3 loop spans 12 amino acids. The CDR3 DNA sequence: TGTGCCAGCAGTATCAGGGGTGGGCCCCAGCATTTT. Encoded protein: CASSIRGGPQHF.

The chain employs TRBV7-2 and TRBJ1-6; D remains unclear. CDR1 SGHTA and CDR2 FQGNSA come from the germline V gene. There are 15 residues in the CDR3. Trimming shortened V by 1 base and J by 10 bases, and 14 bases separated the two germline ends. Written as DNA, the CDR3 is TGTGCCAGCAGCTTAGAATCAGGCCCCACCTCACCCCTCCACTTT. This sequence encodes CASSLESGPTSPLHF.

This chain joins TRBV11-2 and TRBJ2-3; TRBD2 matches 9 bases. Losses at the gene ends were 2 bases for V and 4 bases for J; bases not matched to a gene: 13. Germline loops: CDR1 SGHAT, CDR2 FQNNGV. This CDR3 contains 18 residues. The CDR3 protein is CASSLIPTSGRFSDTQYF. CDR3 in DNA: TGTGCCAGCAGCTTAATCCCCACGAGCGGGAGGTTCTCAGATACGCAGTATTTT.

This clone came up a few times. One junction end does not reproduce the germline sequence, and a read error may be involved. The genes are TRBV28 and TRBJ2-6; 10 bases align to TRBD1. The CDR3 totals 17 residues. Germline V gene data show CDR1 as MDHEN and CDR2 as SYDVKM. This CDR3 reads CASRLGQGKTGANVLTF. The CDR3 DNA follows: TGTGCCAGCAGGCTGGGACAGGGGAAAACTGGGGCCAACGTGCTGACTTTC.

The V call is TRBV3-1 (or the pseudogene TRBV3-2), the J call TRBJ2-3, with a possible D match to TRBD2 (7 bases). The germline gives CDR1 LGHDT, CDR2 YNNKEL (reference sequence). Deletions cut 4 bases from V and 8 bases from J, with 13 bases between. The CDR3 has 13 amino acids. CDR3 sequence (DNA): TGTGCCAGCAGCCTGGGGGGGCTCGGTACGCAGTATTTT. Translation gives CASSLGGLGTQYF.